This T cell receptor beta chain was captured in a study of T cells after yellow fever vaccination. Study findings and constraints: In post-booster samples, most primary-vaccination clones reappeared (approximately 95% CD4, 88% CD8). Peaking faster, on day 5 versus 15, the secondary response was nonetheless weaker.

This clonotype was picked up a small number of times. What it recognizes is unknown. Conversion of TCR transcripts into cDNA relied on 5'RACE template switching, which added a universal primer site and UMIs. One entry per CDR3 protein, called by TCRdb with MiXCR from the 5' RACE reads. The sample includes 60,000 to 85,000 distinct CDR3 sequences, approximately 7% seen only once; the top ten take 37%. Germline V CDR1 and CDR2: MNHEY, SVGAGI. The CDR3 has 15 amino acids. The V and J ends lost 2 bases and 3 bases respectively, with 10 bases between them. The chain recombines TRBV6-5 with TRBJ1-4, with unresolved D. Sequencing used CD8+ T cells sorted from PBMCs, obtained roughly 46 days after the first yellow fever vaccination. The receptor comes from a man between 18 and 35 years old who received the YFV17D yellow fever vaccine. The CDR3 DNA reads TGTGCCAGCAGTTACAACGGGTTGGCTAATGAAAAACTGTTTTTT. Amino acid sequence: CASSYNGLANEKLFF.